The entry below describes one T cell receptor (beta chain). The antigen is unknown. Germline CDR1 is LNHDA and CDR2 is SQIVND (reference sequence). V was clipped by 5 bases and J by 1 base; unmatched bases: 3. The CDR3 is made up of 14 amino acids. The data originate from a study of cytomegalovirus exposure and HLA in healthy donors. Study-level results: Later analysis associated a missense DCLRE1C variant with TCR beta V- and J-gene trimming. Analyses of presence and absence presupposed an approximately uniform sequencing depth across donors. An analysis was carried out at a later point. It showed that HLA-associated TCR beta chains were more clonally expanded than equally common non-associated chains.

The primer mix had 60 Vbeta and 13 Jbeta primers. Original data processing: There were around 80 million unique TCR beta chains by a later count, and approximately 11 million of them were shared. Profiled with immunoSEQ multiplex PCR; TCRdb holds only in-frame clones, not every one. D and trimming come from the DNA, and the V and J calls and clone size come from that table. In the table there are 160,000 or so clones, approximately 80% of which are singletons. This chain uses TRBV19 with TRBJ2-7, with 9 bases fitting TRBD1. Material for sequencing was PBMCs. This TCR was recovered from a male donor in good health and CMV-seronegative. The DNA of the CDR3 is TGTGCCAGTAGTCCGGACAGGGGATCCTACGAGCAGTACTTC. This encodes CASSPDRGSYEQYF.